These 28 T cell receptor beta chains were all obtained from the same sample, sequenced in a study of cytomegalovirus exposure and HLA in healthy donors (TCRdb year 2017). Receptor libraries were prepared by the immunoSEQ multiplex PCR assay. For the multiplex PCR, a mixture combining 60 forward primers for TCR Vbeta segments and 13 reverse primers for TCR Jbeta segments was used. What TCRdb holds here is the immuneACCESS table cut down to in-frame rearrangements. Part of the clones is not present; checked against another copy, under half of the missing clones reflect an unresolved V gene, and the others are unexplained. The sample has 200,000 to 250,000 clones on record, more than 60% of them singletons. In total, the top ten clones hold 2.7% of the sample. Sequenced sample: PBMCs. The receptors come from a woman aged 55-69 years in good health and CMV-seropositive.

The rearrangement joins TRBV6-5 to TRBJ2-1, with 7 nucleotides matching TRBD1. V shed 5 bases, J shed 6 bases, and the junction held 7 bases outside the gene matches. The CDR3 has 14 residues. Germline loops: CDR1 MNHEY, CDR2 SVGAGI. For the CDR3, the DNA is TGTGCCAGCAGTACCTGGACAGGTTCCAATGAGCAGTTCTTC. Its translation is CASSTWTGSNEQFF.

The rearrangement links TRBV28 to TRBJ1-2; 8 nucleotides line up with TRBD1. This CDR3 region has 14 residues. The J segment lost 4 bases and the V segment lost 1 base, leaving 2 bases of the junction unmatched. The germline gives CDR1 MDHEN, CDR2 SYDVKM. CDR3 nucleotide sequence: TGTGCCAGCAGTTTATCCCAGGGGGCCTATGGCTACACCTTC. It codes for CASSLSQGAYGYTF.

The chain uses TRBV4-3 and TRBJ1-6; D might be TRBD1 (5 bases). The CDR3 consists of 18 residues. Trimming shortened V by 4 bases and J by 0 bases, and 16 bases separated the two germline ends. Germline CDR1 LGHNA, CDR2 YSLEER. The CDR3 loop is CASSPLSGGSSYNSPLHF. DNA for the CDR3: TGCGCCAGCAGCCCCCTTTCGGGGGGGAGCTCCTATAATTCACCCCTCCACTTT.

This clone was picked up a small number of times. V is TRBV6-1 and J is TRBJ1-2; D might be TRBD1 (6 bases). The CDR3 has 13 residues. V lost 8 bases and J lost 5, with 15 bases in between. The germline CDR1 and CDR2 sequences are MNHNS and SASEGT. The DNA of the CDR3 is TGTGCCAGCGGGGGGGGGCAGCATTATGGCTACACCTTC. This codes for CASGGGQHYGYTF.

V gene TRBV29-1 combines with J gene TRBJ2-6; 9 positions agree with TRBD1. There are 17 residues in the CDR3. Per the germline V gene, CDR1 is SQVTM and CDR2 is ANQGSEA. Losses at the gene ends were 6 bases for V and 0 bases for J; bases not matched to a gene: 9. CDR3 DNA: TGCAGCGTGTCAGGTGGACAGGGGCTCTCTGGGGCCAACGTCCTGACTTTC. Translating it yields CSVSGGQGLSGANVLTF.

The chain has TRBV19 and TRBJ1-1, with 8 positions matching TRBD1. CDR3 length: 14 amino acids. J lost 0 bases, V lost 6 bases, and 3 bases had no gene match. The germline V gene has CDR1 LNHDA and CDR2 SQIVND (reference sequence). CDR3 nucleotide sequence: TGTGCCAGTAGCAGACAGGGGCTGAACACTGAAGCTTTCTTT. It is translated as CASSRQGLNTEAFF.

The chain carries TRBV19 and TRBJ2-1, with TRBD2 matching 11 bases. Germline V lookup: CDR1 LNHDA, CDR2 SQIVND (reference sequence). The V gene end was trimmed by 3 bases and the J gene end by 2 bases; junction bases not matched to a gene: 3. The CDR3 is made up of 16 amino acids. CDR3 region: CASSIGTSGAYNEQFF. The CDR3 DNA reads as TGTGCCAGTAGTATCGGGACTAGCGGAGCCTACAATGAGCAGTTCTTC.

The chain uses TRBV29-1 and TRBJ2-6, with 9 bases that match TRBD1. V lost 4 bases to trimming and J lost 1 base; unmatched junction nucleotides: 5. CDR3 length equals 16 residues. The germline gives CDR1 SQVTM, CDR2 ANQGSEA. In DNA form, the CDR3 reads TGCAGCGTTGTGGGACAGGGACATTCTGGGGCCAACGTCCTGACTTTC. Translating gives CSVVGQGHSGANVLTF.

The V call is TRBV21-1, the J call TRBJ1-2. TRBV21-1 has pseudogene status. CDR3 length: 13 amino acids. The chain's CDR3 is CAILRGGFDGYTF. CDR3 sequence (DNA): TGTGCCATTCTTCGGGGAGGTTTCGATGGCTACACCTTC.

Remarks on this clone: At one end the junction does not follow the germline gene, possibly because of a read error. The chain joins TRBV5-1 to TRBJ1-2; D not certain. Germline V lookup: CDR1 SGHRS, CDR2 YFSETQ. The CDR3 sequence is 12 residues long. Written as DNA, the CDR3 is TGCGCCAGCAGCCCAGAGGGCTATGTCTACACCTTC. It yields the protein CASSPEGYVYTF.

This clone was seen a single time. The chain has TRBV9 and TRBJ2-3, with D possibly TRBD2 on 5 matching bases. Trimming left V 2 bases short and J 0 bases short, with 10 bases between. The CDR3 length is 15 residues. CDR1 and CDR2 from the germline V gene are SGDLS and YYNGEE. DNA of the CDR3: TGTGCCAGCAGCGTCGGACTGCTGAGCACAGATACGCAGTATTTT. As protein: CASSVGLLSTDTQYF.

Only a few counts were recorded for this clone. The chain recombines TRBV5-1 with TRBJ1-1; D might be TRBD1 (5 bases). This CDR3 comprises 14 residues. The germline V gene encodes CDR1 SGHRS and CDR2 YFSETQ. V lost 4 bases and J lost 1, with 11 bases in between. The CDR3 DNA is TGCGCCAGCAGCCCCGGGGGGTGGAACACTGAAGCTTTCTTT. Its translation: CASSPGGWNTEAFF.

The CDR3 sequence is CASSLTDRFPNYGYTF. DNA of the CDR3: TGTGCCAGCAGTTTAACAGACAGATTTCCTAACTATGGCTACACCTTC. The rearrangement joins TRBV7-9 to TRBJ1-2; TRBD1 might be the D (5 bases). The CDR3 contains 16 residues. CDR1 and CDR2 (germline): SEHNR, FQNEAQ (reference sequence). V was clipped by 6 bases and J by 0 bases, with 17 bases between them.

V usage is TRBV5-5 and J usage is TRBJ2-3, with 10 nucleotides matching TRBD1. V was clipped by 4 bases and J by 6 bases; unmatched bases: 8. CDR3 length equals 15 residues. Germline CDR1 reads SGHKS; CDR2 reads YYEKEE (reference sequence). For the CDR3, the DNA is TGTGCCAGCAGCAATACCGGGACAGGGGCGGATACGCAGTATTTT. This gives the protein CASSNTGTGADTQYF.

CDR3 coding DNA: TGTGCCAGCAGGGAGGGGTACACTGAAGCTTTCTTT. Encoded protein: CASREGYTEAFF. The rearrangement uses TRBV28 and TRBJ1-1, with D tentatively TRBD1 (5 bases). Germline lookup yields CDR1 MDHEN and CDR2 SYDVKM. Trimming shortened V by 6 bases and J by 3 bases, and 8 bases separated the two germline ends. The CDR3 consists of 12 residues. The full variable domain, in which reference TRBV28 and TRBJ1-1 provide the parts outside the CDR3, is DVKVTQSSRYLVKRTGEKVFLECVQDMDHENMFWYRQDPGLGLRLIYFSYDVKMKEKGDIPEGYSVSREKKERFSLILESASTNQTSMYLCASREGYTEAFFGQGTRLTVV.

V gene TRBV6-5 combines with J gene TRBJ1-1, with D possibly TRBD1 on 5 matching bases. The V end was cut by 5 bases, the J end by 3 bases, with 10 bases between. Germline CDR1 is MNHEY and CDR2 is SVGAGI. This CDR3 spans 13 amino acids. In DNA, the CDR3 is TGTGCCAGCAGTCAACGACAGTACACTGAAGCTTTCTTT. Amino acid sequence: CASSQRQYTEAFF.

This chain links TRBV7-6 with TRBJ2-5; D perhaps matches TRBD1 (5 bases). Trimming stripped 1 base from V and 2 bases from J, with 11 bases between. The CDR3 is 15 amino acids. The germline gives CDR1 SGHVS, CDR2 FNYEAQ. CDR3 protein: CASSLGGTGQETQYF. As DNA, the CDR3 is TGTGCCAGCAGCTTAGGGGGTACAGGACAAGAGACCCAGTACTTC.

This clone showed up just a few times. The V gene is TRBV14, the J gene TRBJ1-2; the match to TRBD1 covers 10 bases. The CDR3 runs 14 residues. Losses at the gene ends were 3 bases for V and 5 bases for J; bases not matched to a gene: 3. Germline lookup yields CDR1 SGHDN and CDR2 FVKESK. The CDR3 DNA follows: TGTGCCAGCAGCCAGGACAGGGGGATGTATGGCTACACCTTC. Translating gives CASSQDRGMYGYTF.

V is TRBV5-1 and J is TRBJ2-1; possible D gene TRBD2, 5 bases. CDR3 size: 16 residues. Germline-derived CDR1 and CDR2 are SGHRS and YFSETQ. V shed 0 bases and J shed 5 bases, with 15 bases lying between them. For the CDR3, the DNA is TGCGCCAGCAGCTTGGCCGTACGGAGGACTGACAATGAGCAGTTCTTC. Translation: CASSLAVRRTDNEQFF.

This clone has a handful of counts. The rearrangement uses TRBV9 and TRBJ2-1; 8 positions match TRBD1. Germline values: CDR1 SGDLS, CDR2 YYNGEE. The junction had 2 bases not matched to a gene; V was cut back by 0 bases and J by 3 bases. The CDR3 has 15 residues. The DNA for the CDR3 is TGTGCCAGCAGCGTAGAGGGACAGGTCTACAATGAGCAGTTCTTC. Its translation is CASSVEGQVYNEQFF. Complete variable domain (other parts from reference TRBV9 and TRBJ2-1): DSGVTQTPKHLITATGQRVTLRCSPRSGDLSVYWYQQSLDQGLQFLIQYYNGEERAKGNILERFSAQQFPDLHSELNLSSLELGDSALYFCASSVEGQVYNEQFFGPGTRLTVL.

The gene calls are TRBV5-1 and TRBJ2-7; 7 bases line up with TRBD2. After removal of 0 bases from V and 3 bases from J, the junction contained 15 bases not matched to a gene. This CDR3 is 18 amino acids long. CDR1 SGHRS and CDR2 YFSETQ come from the germline V gene. This CDR3 reads CASSLAPASGNRRYEQYF. The CDR3 DNA reads TGCGCCAGCAGCTTGGCTCCCGCCAGCGGGAATAGGCGCTACGAGCAGTACTTC.

A word on this clone: The conserved phenylalanine or tryptophan is not found at the CDR3 terminus, so this likely reflects a read error. The CDR3: CASSSTGLAPQHL. As DNA, the CDR3 is TGTGCCAGCAGTTCGACAGGGCTGGCCCCCCAGCATCTT. The chain carries TRBV6-1 and TRBJ1-5; 7 nucleotides align to TRBD1. This CDR3 contains 13 residues. V dropped 5 bases and J dropped 10; count of bases not matched to a gene: 8. CDR1 and CDR2 (germline): MNHNS, SASEGT.

The chain couples TRBV6-5 to TRBJ2-3; D perhaps matches TRBD2 (6 bases). The CDR3 runs 14 residues. Trimming pared 7 bases from V and 2 bases from J, leaving 13 bases between. The V gene's germline CDR1 is MNHEY and CDR2 SVGAGI. The DNA for the CDR3 is TGTGCCAGCAAAAAAGCTAGCGCCACAGATACGCAGTATTTT. Encoded protein: CASKKASATDTQYF.

This clone was seen a single time. The chain is built from TRBV25-1 and TRBJ1-4, with D maybe TRBD1 (6 bases). Trimming cost V 1 base and J 7 bases, with 10 bases left between them. Germline-derived CDR1 and CDR2 are MGHDK and SYGVNS. This CDR3 has 14 residues. CDR3 in amino acids: CASSESTGSEKLFF. The CDR3 DNA is TGTGCCAGCAGTGAATCCACAGGGTCTGAAAAACTGTTTTTT.

This clone was counted only a few times. This chain uses TRBV7-9 with TRBJ2-2, with a possible D match to TRBD2 (5 bases). This CDR3 contains 15 residues. The V end lost 3 bases, the J end lost 3 bases, and 11 bases lay between the germline ends. Germline loops: CDR1 SEHNR, CDR2 FQNEAQ (reference sequence). The CDR3: CASSFNRGHTGELFF. In DNA, the CDR3 is TGTGCCAGCAGCTTTAACCGGGGTCACACCGGGGAGCTGTTTTTT.

The chain couples TRBV28 to TRBJ1-2, with D possibly TRBD1 on 6 matching bases. The CDR3 totals 12 residues. Trimming stripped 10 bases from V and 5 bases from J, with 14 bases between. CDR1 and CDR2 (germline): MDHEN, SYDVKM. The CDR3, as DNA: TGTGCCATCCTTAACAGGGATTATGGCTACACCTTC. It yields the protein CAILNRDYGYTF.

The gene calls are TRBV19 and TRBJ2-2; 8 bases are shared with TRBD1. Germline values: CDR1 LNHDA, CDR2 SQIVND (reference sequence). This CDR3 region has 16 residues. J gave up 3 bases and V 3 bases, and 6 bases lay outside the gene matches. This chain's CDR3 is CASSIPQGADTGELFF. The CDR3, as DNA: TGTGCCAGTAGTATTCCCCAGGGGGCTGACACCGGGGAGCTGTTTTTT.

The chain couples TRBV29-1 to TRBJ1-1; 7 bases align to TRBD1. The trim removed 7 bases at V and 1 base at J, leaving 6 bases unmatched. The CDR3 sequence is 13 residues long. Germline CDR1 and CDR2: SQVTM and ANQGSEA. The DNA of the CDR3 is TGCAGCGCTGACAGGGATCAGAACACTGAAGCTTTCTTT. This encodes CSADRDQNTEAFF.